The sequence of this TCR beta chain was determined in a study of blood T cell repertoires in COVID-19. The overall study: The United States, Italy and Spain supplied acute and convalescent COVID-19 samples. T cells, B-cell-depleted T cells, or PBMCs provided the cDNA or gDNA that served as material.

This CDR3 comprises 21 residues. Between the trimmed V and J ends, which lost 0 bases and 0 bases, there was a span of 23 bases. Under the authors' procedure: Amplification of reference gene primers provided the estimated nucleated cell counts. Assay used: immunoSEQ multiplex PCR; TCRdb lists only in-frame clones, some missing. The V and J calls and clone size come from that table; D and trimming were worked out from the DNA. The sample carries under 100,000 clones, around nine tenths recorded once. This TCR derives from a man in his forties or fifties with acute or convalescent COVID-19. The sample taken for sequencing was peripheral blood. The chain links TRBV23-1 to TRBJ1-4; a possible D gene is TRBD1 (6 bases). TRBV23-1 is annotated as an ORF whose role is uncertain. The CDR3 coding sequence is TGCGCCAGCAGTCAATCGAATAAGTGGCACCGTGAGGGGGCAACTAATGAAAAACTGTTTTTT. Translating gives CASSQSNKWHREGATNEKLFF.